This T cell receptor beta chain derives from a study of control samples from healthy donors and cancer patients. This CDR3 has 15 amino acids. The germline CDR1 and CDR2 sequences are MNHEY and SVGEGT. V dropped 1 base and J dropped 3; count of bases not matched to a gene: 6. Profiled with immunoSEQ multiplex PCR; TCRdb holds only in-frame clones, not every one. The table lists about 410,000 clones, about 93% of them singletons. The gene calls are TRBV6-2 or TRBV6-3 and TRBJ2-7; the match to TRBD1 covers 7 bases. The TCR was taken from a middle-aged man with head and neck cancer. The specimen was PBMCs. The CDR3, as DNA: TGTGCCAGCAGTTACTTAGGACAGGTGGACTACGAGCAGTACTTC. This codes for CASSYLGQVDYEQYF.